By frequency in the sample, the clone carrying this T cell receptor (beta chain) is medium-sized. As yet, its antigen is unknown. This sample is part of a study of HIV-infected patients and healthy controls. Roughly three months, about 14 weeks, into antiretroviral therapy, follow-up blood was collected. Whole blood was used without fractionation, so all unsorted peripheral T cells were included. About 500 ng RNA was reverse transcribed with alpha and beta constant-region primers. Alpha and beta chain libraries were made separately by chain-specific third strand synthesis with multiplexing indices. TCRdb re-derived calls from the 5' RACE reads in MiXCR, one entry per CDR3 protein. Among 18,000 or so distinct CDR3 sequences listed, 8% to 10% were seen once. V shed 1 base and J shed 10 bases, with 10 bases lying between them. From germline, CDR1 is SGHDN and CDR2 FVKESK. The length of the CDR3 is 13 residues.

Study results and caveats: Eight alpha and eight beta V genes differed significantly in mean usage between HIV-infected patients and controls. During therapy, HIV-associated CDR3s fell significantly in frequency, while CMV-associated CDR3s did not change significantly.

The sequence came from an adult with HIV infection. The source was blood, collected during antiretroviral therapy. The rearrangement uses TRBV14 and TRBJ1-4; no definite D call. The CDR3 DNA sequence: TGTGCCAGCAGCCAAGGACCAAGTGGAAAACTGTTTTTT. Its protein is CASSQGPSGKLFF. The variable domain in full, with the rest retrieved from reference TRBV14 and TRBJ1-4, is EAGVTQFPSHSVIEKGQTVTLRCDPISGHDNLYWYRRVMGKEIKFLLHFVKESKQDESGMPNNRFLAERTGGTYSTLKVQPAELEDSGVYFCASSQGPSGKLFFGSGTQLSVL.